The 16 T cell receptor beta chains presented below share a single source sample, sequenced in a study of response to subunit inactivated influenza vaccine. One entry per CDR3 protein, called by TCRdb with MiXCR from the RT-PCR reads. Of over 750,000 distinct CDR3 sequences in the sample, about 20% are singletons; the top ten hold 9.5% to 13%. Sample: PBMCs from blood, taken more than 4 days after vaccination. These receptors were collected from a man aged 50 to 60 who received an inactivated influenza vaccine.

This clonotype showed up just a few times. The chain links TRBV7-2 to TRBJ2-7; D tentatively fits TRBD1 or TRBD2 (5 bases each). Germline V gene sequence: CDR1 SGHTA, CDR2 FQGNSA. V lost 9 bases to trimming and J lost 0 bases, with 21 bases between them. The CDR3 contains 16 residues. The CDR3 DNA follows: TGTGCCAGTCCTCCCCCGGGGCTCCCGAGCTCCTACGAGCAGTACTTC. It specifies CASPPPGLPSSYEQYF. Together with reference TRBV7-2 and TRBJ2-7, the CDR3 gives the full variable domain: GAGVSQSPSNKVTEKGKDVELRCDPISGHTALYWYRQSLGQGLEFLIYFQGNSAPDKSGLPSDRFSAERTGGSVSTLTIQRTQQEDSAVYLCASPPPGLPSSYEQYFGPGTRLTVT.

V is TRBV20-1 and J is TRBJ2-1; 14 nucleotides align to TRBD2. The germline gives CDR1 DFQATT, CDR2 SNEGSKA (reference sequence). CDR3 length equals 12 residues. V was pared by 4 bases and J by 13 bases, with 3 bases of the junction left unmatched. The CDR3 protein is CSATGTSGGQFF. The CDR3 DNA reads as TGCAGTGCTACCGGGACTAGCGGGGGACAGTTCTTC.

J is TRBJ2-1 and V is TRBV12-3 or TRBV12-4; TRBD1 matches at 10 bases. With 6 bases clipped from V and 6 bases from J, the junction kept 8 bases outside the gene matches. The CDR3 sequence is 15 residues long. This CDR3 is CASSAGTGDVNEQFF. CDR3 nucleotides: TGTGCCAGCAGCGCCGGGACAGGGGATGTCAATGAGCAGTTCTTC.

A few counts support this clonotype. As DNA, the CDR3 is TGTGCCAGCAGCCTGGGCGAGGTAGGGCACTATGGCTACACCTTC. It translates to CASSLGEVGHYGYTF. V is TRBV5-6 and J is TRBJ1-2; D uncertain. CDR3 length equals 15 residues. V was trimmed by 4 bases and J by 3 bases, leaving 16 bases between them. Germline CDR1 reads SGHDT; CDR2 reads YYEEEE.

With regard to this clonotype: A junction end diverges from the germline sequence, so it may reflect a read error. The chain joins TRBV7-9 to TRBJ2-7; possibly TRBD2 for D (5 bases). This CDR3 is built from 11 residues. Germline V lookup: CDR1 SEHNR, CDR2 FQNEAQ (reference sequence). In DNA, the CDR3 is TGTGCCAGCAGCATAGCGAACGAGCAGTACTTC. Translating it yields CASSIANEQYF.

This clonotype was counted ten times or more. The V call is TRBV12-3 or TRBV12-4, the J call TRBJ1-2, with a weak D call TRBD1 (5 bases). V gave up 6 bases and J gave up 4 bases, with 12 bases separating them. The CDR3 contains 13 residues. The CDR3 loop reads CASSSDRVYGYTF. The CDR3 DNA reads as TGTGCCAGCAGCTCCGACAGAGTCTATGGCTACACCTTC.

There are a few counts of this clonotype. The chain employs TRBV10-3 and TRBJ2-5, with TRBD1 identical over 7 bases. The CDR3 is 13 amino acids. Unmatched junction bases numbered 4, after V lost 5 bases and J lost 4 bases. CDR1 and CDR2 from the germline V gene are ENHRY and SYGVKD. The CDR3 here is CAISYRDRETQYF. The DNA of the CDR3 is TGTGCCATCAGTTACCGGGACAGAGAGACCCAGTACTTC.

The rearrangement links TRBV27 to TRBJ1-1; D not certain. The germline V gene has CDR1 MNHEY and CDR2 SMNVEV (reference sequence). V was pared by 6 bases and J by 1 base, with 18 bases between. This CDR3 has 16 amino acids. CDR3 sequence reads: CASRRDTTAKNTEAFF. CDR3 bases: TGTGCCAGCAGGAGGGATACTACAGCAAAGAACACTGAAGCTTTCTTT.

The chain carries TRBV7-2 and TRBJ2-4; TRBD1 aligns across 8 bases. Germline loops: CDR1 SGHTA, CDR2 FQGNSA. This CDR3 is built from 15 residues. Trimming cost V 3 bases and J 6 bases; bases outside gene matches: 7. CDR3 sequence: CASSFSRQGANIQYF. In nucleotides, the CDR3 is TGTGCCAGCAGCTTTTCCCGTCAGGGGGCAAACATTCAGTACTTC.

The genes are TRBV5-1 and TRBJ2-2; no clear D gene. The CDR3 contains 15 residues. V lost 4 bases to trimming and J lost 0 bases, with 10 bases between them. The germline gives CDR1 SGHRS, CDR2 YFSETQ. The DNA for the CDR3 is TGCGCCAGCAGCATCTCCAGCACGAACACCGGGGAGCTGTTTTTT. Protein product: CASSISSTNTGELFF.

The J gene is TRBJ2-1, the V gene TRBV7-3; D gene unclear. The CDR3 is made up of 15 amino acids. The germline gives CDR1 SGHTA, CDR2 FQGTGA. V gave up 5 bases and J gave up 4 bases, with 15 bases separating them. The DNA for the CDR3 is TGTGCCAGCAGCCCCGTGGAACAATCGTACAATGAGCAGTTCTTC. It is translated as CASSPVEQSYNEQFF.

The CDR3 DNA reads TGCAGCGCTGGGGACAGAGGTATGAACACTGAAGCTTTCTTT. It codes for CSAGDRGMNTEAFF. The chain is built from TRBV29-1 and TRBJ1-1; 7 bases fit TRBD1. The junction had 8 bases not matched to a gene; V was cut back by 7 bases and J by 0 bases. In germline, CDR1 is SQVTM, CDR2 ANQGSEA. The CDR3 spans 14 residues.

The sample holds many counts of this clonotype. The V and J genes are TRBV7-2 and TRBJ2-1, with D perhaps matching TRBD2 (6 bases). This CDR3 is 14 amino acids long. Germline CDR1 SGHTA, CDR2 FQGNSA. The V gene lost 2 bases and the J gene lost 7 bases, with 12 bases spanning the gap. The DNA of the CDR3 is TGTGCCAGCAGCTTAAGCCTCGCGGGGAATGAGCAGTTCTTC. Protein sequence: CASSLSLAGNEQFF.

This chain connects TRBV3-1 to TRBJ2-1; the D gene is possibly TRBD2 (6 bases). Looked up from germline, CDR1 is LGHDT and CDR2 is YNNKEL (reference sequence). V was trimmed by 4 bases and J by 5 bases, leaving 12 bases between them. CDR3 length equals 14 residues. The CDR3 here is CASSLLEGDNEQFF. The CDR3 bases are TGTGCCAGCAGCCTCCTGGAGGGAGACAATGAGCAGTTCTTC.

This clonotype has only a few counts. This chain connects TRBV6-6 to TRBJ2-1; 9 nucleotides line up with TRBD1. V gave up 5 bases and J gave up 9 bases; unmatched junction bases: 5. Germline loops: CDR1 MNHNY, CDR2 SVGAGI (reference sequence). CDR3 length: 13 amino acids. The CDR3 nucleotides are TGTGCCAGCAGTCCTGGGACAGGGAGTGAGCAGTTCTTC. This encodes CASSPGTGSEQFF.

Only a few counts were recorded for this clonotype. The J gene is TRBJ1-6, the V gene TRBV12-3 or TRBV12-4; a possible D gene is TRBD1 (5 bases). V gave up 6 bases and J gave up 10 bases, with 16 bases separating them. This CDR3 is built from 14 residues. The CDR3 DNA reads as TGTGCCAGCAGCCCAGGGATTGTGGGATCACCCCTCCACTTT. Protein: CASSPGIVGSPLHF.